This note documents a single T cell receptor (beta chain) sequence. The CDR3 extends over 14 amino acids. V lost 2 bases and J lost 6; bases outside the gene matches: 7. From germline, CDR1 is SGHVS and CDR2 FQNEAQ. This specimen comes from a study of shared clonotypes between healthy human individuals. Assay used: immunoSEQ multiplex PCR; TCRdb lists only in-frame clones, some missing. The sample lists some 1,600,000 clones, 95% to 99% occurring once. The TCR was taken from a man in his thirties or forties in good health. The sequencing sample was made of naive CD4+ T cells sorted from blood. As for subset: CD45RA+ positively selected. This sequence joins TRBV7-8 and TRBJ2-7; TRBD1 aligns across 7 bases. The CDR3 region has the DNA TGTGCCAGCAGCTTAAGGGGGCAATACGCCGAGCAGTACTTC. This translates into CASSLRGQYAEQYF.